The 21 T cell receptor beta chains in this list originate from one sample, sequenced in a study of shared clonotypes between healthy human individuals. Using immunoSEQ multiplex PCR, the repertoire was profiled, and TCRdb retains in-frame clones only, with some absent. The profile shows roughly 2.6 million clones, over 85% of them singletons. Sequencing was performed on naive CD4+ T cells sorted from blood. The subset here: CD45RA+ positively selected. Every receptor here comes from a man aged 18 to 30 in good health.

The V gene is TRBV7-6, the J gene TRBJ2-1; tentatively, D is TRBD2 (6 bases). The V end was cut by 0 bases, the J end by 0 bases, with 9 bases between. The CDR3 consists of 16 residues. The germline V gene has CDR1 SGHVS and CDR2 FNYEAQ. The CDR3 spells CASSLARGNSYNEQFF. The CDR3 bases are TGTGCCAGCAGCTTAGCGCGGGGAAACTCCTACAATGAGCAGTTCTTC.

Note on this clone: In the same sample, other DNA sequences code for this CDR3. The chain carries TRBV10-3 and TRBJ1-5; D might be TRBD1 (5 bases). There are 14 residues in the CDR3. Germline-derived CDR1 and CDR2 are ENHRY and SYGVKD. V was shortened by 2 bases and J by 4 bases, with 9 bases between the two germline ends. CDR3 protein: CAISEGQGNQPQHF. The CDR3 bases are TGTGCCATCAGTGAGGGACAAGGGAATCAGCCCCAGCATTTT.

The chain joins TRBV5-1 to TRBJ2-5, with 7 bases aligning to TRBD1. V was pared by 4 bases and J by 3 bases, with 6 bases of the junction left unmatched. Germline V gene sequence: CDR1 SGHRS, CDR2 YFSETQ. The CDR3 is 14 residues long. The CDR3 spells CASSVDRAEETQYF. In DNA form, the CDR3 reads TGCGCCAGCAGCGTCGACAGGGCCGAAGAGACCCAGTACTTC.

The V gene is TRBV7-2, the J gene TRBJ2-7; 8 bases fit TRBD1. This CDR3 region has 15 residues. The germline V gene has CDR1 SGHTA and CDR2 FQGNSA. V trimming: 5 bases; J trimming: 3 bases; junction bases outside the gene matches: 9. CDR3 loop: CASSGTGTGFYEQYF. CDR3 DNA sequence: TGTGCCAGCAGCGGAACCGGGACAGGATTCTACGAGCAGTACTTC.

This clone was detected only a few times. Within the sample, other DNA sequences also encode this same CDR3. The CDR3 reads CAWSVSGGYTF. Here the CDR3 DNA reads TGTGCCTGGAGTGTATCCGGCGGCTACACCTTC. This rearrangement joins TRBV30 to TRBJ1-2; no clear D gene. V was shortened by 0 bases and J by 8 bases, with 7 bases between the two germline ends. This CDR3 comprises 11 residues. The V gene's germline CDR1 is GTSNPN and CDR2 SVGIG (reference sequence).

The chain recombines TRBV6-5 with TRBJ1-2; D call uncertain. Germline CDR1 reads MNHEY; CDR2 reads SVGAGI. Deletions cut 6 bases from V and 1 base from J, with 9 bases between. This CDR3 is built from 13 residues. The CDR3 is CASRERGNYGYTF. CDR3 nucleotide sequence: TGTGCCAGCAGGGAGCGGGGTAACTATGGCTACACCTTC.

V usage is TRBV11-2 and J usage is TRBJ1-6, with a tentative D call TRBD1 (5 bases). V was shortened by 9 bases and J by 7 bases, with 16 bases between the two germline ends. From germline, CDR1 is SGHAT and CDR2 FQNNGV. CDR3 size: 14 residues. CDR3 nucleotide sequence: TGTGCCAGTGTTGACAGACGGGGGAATTCACCCCTCCACTTT. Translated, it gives CASVDRRGNSPLHF. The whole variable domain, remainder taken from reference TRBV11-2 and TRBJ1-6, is EAGVAQSPRYKIIEKRQSVAFWCNPISGHATLYWYQQILGQGPKLLIQFQNNGVVDDSQLPKDRFSAERLKGVDSTLKIQPAKLEDSAVYLCASVDRRGNSPLHFGNGTRLTVT.

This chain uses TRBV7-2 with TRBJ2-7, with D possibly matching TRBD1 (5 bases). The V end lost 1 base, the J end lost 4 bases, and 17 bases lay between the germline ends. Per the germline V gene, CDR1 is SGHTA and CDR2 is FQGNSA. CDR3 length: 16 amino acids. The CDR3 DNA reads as TGTGCCAGCAGCTTAGAAAGGACAACCCAAGTTTACGAGCAGTACTTC. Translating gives CASSLERTTQVYEQYF.

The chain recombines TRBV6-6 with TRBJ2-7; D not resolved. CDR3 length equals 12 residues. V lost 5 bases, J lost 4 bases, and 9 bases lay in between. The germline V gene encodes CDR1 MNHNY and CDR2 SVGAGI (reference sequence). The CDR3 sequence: CASSKQWYEQYF. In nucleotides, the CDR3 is TGTGCCAGCAGTAAACAGTGGTACGAGCAGTACTTC.

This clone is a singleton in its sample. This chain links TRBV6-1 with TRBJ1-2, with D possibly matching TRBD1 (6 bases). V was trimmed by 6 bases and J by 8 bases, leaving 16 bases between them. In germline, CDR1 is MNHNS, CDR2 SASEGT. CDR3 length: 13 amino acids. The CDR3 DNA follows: TGTGCCAGCAGCGGGACATTCCTTATGGGCTACACCTTC. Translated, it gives CASSGTFLMGYTF.

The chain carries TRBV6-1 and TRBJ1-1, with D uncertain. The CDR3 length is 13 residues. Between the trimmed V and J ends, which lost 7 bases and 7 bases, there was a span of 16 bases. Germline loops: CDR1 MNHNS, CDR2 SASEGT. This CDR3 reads CASKLERENEAFF. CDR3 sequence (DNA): TGTGCCAGCAAACTCGAGAGGGAAAATGAAGCTTTCTTT.

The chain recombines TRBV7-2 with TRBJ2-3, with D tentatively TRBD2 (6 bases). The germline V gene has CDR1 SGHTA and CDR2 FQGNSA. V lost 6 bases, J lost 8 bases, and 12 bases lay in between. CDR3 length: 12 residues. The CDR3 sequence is CASSTSLGTQYF. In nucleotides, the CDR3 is TGTGCCAGCAGTACTAGCTTGGGTACGCAGTATTTT.

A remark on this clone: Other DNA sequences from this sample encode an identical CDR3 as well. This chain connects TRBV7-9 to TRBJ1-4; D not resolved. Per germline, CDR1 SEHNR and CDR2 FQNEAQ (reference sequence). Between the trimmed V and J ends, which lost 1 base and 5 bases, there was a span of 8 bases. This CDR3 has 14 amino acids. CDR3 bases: TGTGCCAGCAGCTTAGGACGGGAGAATGAAAAACTGTTTTTT. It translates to CASSLGRENEKLFF. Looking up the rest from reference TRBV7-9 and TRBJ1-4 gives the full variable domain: DTGVSQNPRHKITKRGQNVTFRCDPISEHNRLYWYRQTLGQGPEFLTYFQNEAQLEKSRLLSDRFSAERPKGSFSTLEIQRTEQGDSAMYLCASSLGRENEKLFFGSGTQLSVL.

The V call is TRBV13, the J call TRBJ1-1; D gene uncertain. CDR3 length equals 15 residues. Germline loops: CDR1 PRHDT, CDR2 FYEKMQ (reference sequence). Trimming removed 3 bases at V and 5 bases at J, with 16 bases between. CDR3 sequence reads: CASSFLGGLGTEAFF. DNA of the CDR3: TGTGCCAGCAGCTTTTTAGGTGGGTTGGGGACTGAAGCTTTCTTT.

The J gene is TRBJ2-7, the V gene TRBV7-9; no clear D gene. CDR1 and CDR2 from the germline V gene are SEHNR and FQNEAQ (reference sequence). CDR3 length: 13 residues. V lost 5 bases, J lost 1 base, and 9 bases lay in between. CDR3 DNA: TGTGCCAGCAGCCTTGTGAGATCCTACGAGCAGTACTTC. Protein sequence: CASSLVRSYEQYF.

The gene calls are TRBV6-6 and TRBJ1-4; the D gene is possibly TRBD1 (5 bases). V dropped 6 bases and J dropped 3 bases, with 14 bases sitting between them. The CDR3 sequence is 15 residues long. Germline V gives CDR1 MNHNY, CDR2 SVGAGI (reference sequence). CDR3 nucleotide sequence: TGTGCCAGCAGAGCTATGGGGACGGCTAATGAAAAACTGTTTTTT. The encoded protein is CASRAMGTANEKLFF.

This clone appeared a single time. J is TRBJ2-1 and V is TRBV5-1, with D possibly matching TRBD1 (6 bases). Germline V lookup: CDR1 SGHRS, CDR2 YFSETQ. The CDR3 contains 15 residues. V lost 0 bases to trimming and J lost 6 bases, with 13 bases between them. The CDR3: CASSLAQGLANEQFF. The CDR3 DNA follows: TGCGCCAGCAGCTTGGCCCAGGGGCTAGCCAATGAGCAGTTCTTC.

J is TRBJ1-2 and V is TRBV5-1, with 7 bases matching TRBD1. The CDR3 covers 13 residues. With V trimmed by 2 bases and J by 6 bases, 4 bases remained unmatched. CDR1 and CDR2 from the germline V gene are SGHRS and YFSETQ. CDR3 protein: CASSLGGPNGYTF. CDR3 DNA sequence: TGCGCCAGCAGCTTAGGGGGCCCTAATGGCTACACCTTC.

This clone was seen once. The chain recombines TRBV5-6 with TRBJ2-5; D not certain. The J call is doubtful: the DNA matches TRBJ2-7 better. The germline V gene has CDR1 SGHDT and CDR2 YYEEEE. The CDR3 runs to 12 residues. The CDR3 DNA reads TGTGCCAGCACCCTTGCTGTCGGCGAGCAGTACTTC. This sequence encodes CASTLAVGEQYF.

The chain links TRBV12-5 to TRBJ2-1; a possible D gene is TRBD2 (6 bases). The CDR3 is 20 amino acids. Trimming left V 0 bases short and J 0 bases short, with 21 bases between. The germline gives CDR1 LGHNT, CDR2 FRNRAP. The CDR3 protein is CASGLVLAAPSTSSYNEQFF. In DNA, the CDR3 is TGTGCTAGTGGTTTGGTACTAGCCGCTCCCTCGACTAGCTCCTACAATGAGCAGTTCTTC.

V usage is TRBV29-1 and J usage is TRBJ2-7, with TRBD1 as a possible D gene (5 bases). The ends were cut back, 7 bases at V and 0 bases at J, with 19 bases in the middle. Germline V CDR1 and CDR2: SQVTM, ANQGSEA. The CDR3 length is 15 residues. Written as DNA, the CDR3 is TGCAGCGCCGATGGAGTCAACACAGGCTCCTACGAGCAGTACTTC. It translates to CSADGVNTGSYEQYF.